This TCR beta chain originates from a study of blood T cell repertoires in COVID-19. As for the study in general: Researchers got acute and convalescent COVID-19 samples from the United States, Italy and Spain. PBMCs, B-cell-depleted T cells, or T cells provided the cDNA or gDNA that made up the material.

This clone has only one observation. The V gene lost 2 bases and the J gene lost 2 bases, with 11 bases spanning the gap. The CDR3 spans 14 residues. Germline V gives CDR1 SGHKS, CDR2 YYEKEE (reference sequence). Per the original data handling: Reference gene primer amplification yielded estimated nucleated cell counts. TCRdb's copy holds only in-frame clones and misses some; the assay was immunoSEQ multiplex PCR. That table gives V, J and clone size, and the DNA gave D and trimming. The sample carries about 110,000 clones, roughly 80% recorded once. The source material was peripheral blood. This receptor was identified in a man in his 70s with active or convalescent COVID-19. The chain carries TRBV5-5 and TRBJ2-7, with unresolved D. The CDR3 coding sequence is TGTGCCAGCAGCTTCCGGGTTCTTGCCTACGAGCAGTACTTC. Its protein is CASSFRVLAYEQYF.